A single sample gave rise to the 20 T cell receptor beta chains below, sequenced in a study of vaccination effects on CD4 cells after COVID-19. Their antigens remain unidentified. Antigen-specific CD4+ T cells were first expanded with viral peptide pools by the ViraFEST assay and only then sequenced. Culture proceeded for more than 8 days, and CD4+ T cells were then isolated. Prior SARS-CoV-2 infection was absent in the vaccine recipients, as shown by negative nucleocapsid antibodies. Libraries were prepared by immunoSEQ multiplex PCR; TCRdb keeps only in-frame clonotypes and omits some of them. The sample lists about 65,000 clones; approximately 76% were seen once. This material consisted of CD4+ T cells from PBMCs cultured with HCoV-NL63 spike peptides, taken before COVID-19 vaccination. These receptors were obtained from a human donor who received a COVID-19 vaccine.

J is TRBJ1-6 and V is TRBV5-8, with TRBD1 matching over 7 bases. V trimming: 1 base; J trimming: 11 bases; junction bases outside the gene matches: 9. This CDR3 has 15 residues. From germline, CDR1 is SGHTS and CDR2 YDEGEE. CDR3 nucleotide sequence: TGTGCCAGCAGCTTGCCCAGGGACAGAAGGACACCCCTCCACTTT. It encodes CASSLPRDRRTPLHF.

This sequence joins TRBV6-5 and TRBJ2-4, with TRBD1 identical over 7 bases. Unmatched junction bases numbered 3, after V lost 4 bases and J lost 3 bases. This CDR3 is 14 amino acids long. Germline CDR1 is MNHEY and CDR2 is SVGAGI. Here the CDR3 reads CASSLTGVKNIQYF. The CDR3 DNA reads as TGTGCCAGCAGTTTAACAGGGGTCAAAAACATTCAGTACTTC.

The chain links TRBV15 to TRBJ1-4; no firm D call. V lost 0 bases to trimming and J lost 7 bases, with 15 bases between them. The CDR3 runs 16 residues. The germline V gene encodes CDR1 LNHNV and CDR2 YYDKDF (reference sequence). Written as DNA, the CDR3 is TGTGCCACCAGCAGAGATAGATCCCGGGGAACTGAAAAACTGTTTTTT. Translating gives CATSRDRSRGTEKLFF.

This chain uses TRBV18 with TRBJ1-1, with TRBD1 matching over 10 bases. V gave up 3 bases and J gave up 10 bases; unmatched junction bases: 17. CDR3 length equals 17 residues. CDR1 is KGHSH and CDR2 is LQKENI in the germline V gene. DNA for the CDR3: TGTGCCAGCTCACCCTTAACGGCCGGGACAGGGGAAAAAGTAGCTTTCTTT. It encodes CASSPLTAGTGEKVAFF.

The chain couples TRBV29-1 to TRBJ2-3; TRBD1 aligns across 7 bases. V dropped 3 bases and J dropped 3; count of bases not matched to a gene: 12. Germline V lookup: CDR1 SQVTM, CDR2 ANQGSEA. This CDR3 is 16 amino acids long. CDR3 nucleotides: TGCAGCGTTGACCGGACGACAGGGTCGGGAACAGATACGCAGTATTTT. The encoded protein is CSVDRTTGSGTDTQYF.

The chain carries TRBV5-1 and TRBJ2-7, with 8 bases lining up with TRBD1. The V and J ends lost 4 bases and 5 bases, in that order; junction bases with no gene match: 8. This CDR3 is 14 amino acids long. Germline V gene sequence: CDR1 SGHRS, CDR2 YFSETQ. CDR3: CASSRTTGDDEQYV. DNA of the CDR3: TGCGCCAGCAGCCGAACGACAGGGGATGACGAGCAGTACGTC.

The chain uses TRBV24-1 and TRBJ2-2; D ambiguous. Looked up from germline, CDR1 is KGHDR and CDR2 is SFDVKD. Trimming left V 7 bases short and J 6 bases short, with 11 bases between. The length of the CDR3 is 13 residues. DNA for the CDR3: TGTGCCACCAGAGGCAGTGGCTCCGGGGAGCTGTTTTTT. Amino acids: CATRGSGSGELFF.

The gene calls are TRBV12-3 or TRBV12-4 and TRBJ1-1; D is ambiguous. V was pared by 5 bases and J by 1 base, with 5 bases between. CDR3 length: 12 amino acids. The CDR3: CASSLKNTEAFF. The CDR3 DNA sequence: TGTGCCAGCAGTCTCAAGAACACTGAAGCTTTCTTT.

V is TRBV11-2 and J is TRBJ1-5; 8 nucleotides match TRBD1. With V trimmed by 5 bases and J by 5 bases, 8 bases remained unmatched. Germline V gives CDR1 SGHAT, CDR2 FQNNGV. The CDR3 contains 15 residues. The CDR3 bases are TGTGCCAGCAGCCCCCGGACAGGGCCCGATCAGCCCCAGCATTTT. It codes for CASSPRTGPDQPQHF.

This clone was found a few times. The chain recombines TRBV7-9 with TRBJ1-6; no firm D call. The CDR3 runs 14 residues. Per the germline V gene, CDR1 is SEHNR and CDR2 is FQNEAQ (reference sequence). With 4 bases removed from V and 9 bases from J, the gap between germline ends came to 13 bases. The CDR3 nucleotides read TGTGCCAGCAGCTCGGGCGGACCGGGTTCACCCCTCCACTTT. Protein: CASSSGGPGSPLHF.

The chain links TRBV18 to TRBJ2-4; TRBD1 matches at 9 bases. The CDR3 has 15 amino acids. Germline CDR1 is KGHSH and CDR2 is LQKENI. The junction had 4 bases not matched to a gene; V was cut back by 0 bases and J by 7 bases. CDR3 sequence reads: CASSPPGQGLNIQYF. In DNA, the CDR3 is TGTGCCAGCTCACCACCGGGACAGGGTCTGAACATTCAGTACTTC.

J is TRBJ1-1 and V is TRBV7-9, with D uncertain. CDR3 length: 18 residues. Germline V gene data show CDR1 as SEHNR and CDR2 as FQNEAQ (reference sequence). The V gene lost 2 bases and the J gene lost 0 bases, with 19 bases spanning the gap. CDR3 bases: TGTGCCAGCAGCTTACGATACAGAGGGCCGGACTTGAACACTGAAGCTTTCTTT. This translates into CASSLRYRGPDLNTEAFF.

The rearrangement links TRBV19 to TRBJ2-5, with TRBD2 matching 9 bases. V gave up 5 bases and J gave up 1 base; unmatched junction bases: 8. Germline CDR1 reads LNHDA; CDR2 reads SQIVND (reference sequence). The CDR3 consists of 16 residues. In DNA form, the CDR3 reads TGTGCCAGTAGTTACTCGGGGCGGGGGGGCCAAGAGACCCAGTACTTC. This translates into CASSYSGRGGQETQYF.

The chain recombines TRBV6-4 with TRBJ2-1; tentatively, D is TRBD1 (5 bases). V was clipped by 3 bases and J by 4 bases, with 10 bases between them. This CDR3 is 14 amino acids long. Germline values: CDR1 MRHNA, CDR2 SNTAGT. CDR3 DNA: TGTGCCAGCAGTGAGGGGCCGAATTACAATGAGCAGTTCTTC. Its translation is CASSEGPNYNEQFF.

In its sample, this clone was seen once. CDR3: CASTRAGANTGELFF. The CDR3 DNA follows: TGTGCCAGTACCCGTGCGGGGGCGAACACCGGGGAGCTGTTTTTT. V and J are TRBV19 and TRBJ2-2; 7 bases match TRBD2. Germline CDR1 reads LNHDA; CDR2 reads SQIVND (reference sequence). CDR3 length: 15 residues. The junction had 5 bases not matched to a gene; V was cut back by 7 bases and J by 0 bases.

The CDR3 region is CASSDQGGGGNEQFF. In nucleotides, the CDR3 is TGTGCCAGCAGTGATCAGGGCGGGGGGGGCAATGAGCAGTTCTTC. This chain connects TRBV6-4 to TRBJ2-1; 9 bases map to TRBD2. This CDR3 spans 15 amino acids. V lost 3 bases to trimming and J lost 6 bases; unmatched junction nucleotides: 6. Per germline, CDR1 MRHNA and CDR2 SNTAGT.

The table lists this clone with a few counts. The chain joins TRBV5-6 to TRBJ1-2; possible D gene TRBD1, 6 bases. The CDR3 contains 14 residues. Trimming pared 4 bases from V and 4 bases from J, leaving 14 bases between. Germline-derived CDR1 and CDR2 are SGHDT and YYEEEE. In DNA form, the CDR3 reads TGTGCCAGCAGCCCAAGTGGACAGCCCTATGGCTACACCTTC. Translated: CASSPSGQPYGYTF.

The rearrangement links TRBV6-5 to TRBJ2-7, with 12 bases lining up with TRBD1. CDR3 length equals 15 residues. The V gene end was trimmed by 6 bases and the J gene end by 4 bases; junction bases not matched to a gene: 7. CDR1 and CDR2 (germline): MNHEY, SVGAGI. CDR3 sequence reads: CASRPGQGARYEQYV. As DNA, the CDR3 is TGTGCCAGCAGACCGGGACAGGGGGCGCGATACGAGCAGTACGTC.

This clone has more than one count but fewer than ten. This sequence joins TRBV4-2 and TRBJ2-2; TRBD2 matches at 13 bases. The CDR3 sequence is 19 residues long. The ends lost 0 bases at V and 5 bases at J; junction bases unmatched: 9. CDR1 LGHNA and CDR2 YNFKEQ come from the germline V gene. In DNA, the CDR3 is TGTGCCAGCAGCCAAGATCGACTAGCGGGGGGAGGAAGGACCGGGGAGCTGTTTTTT. Its protein is CASSQDRLAGGGRTGELFF.

The J gene is TRBJ2-4, the V gene TRBV6-5; D possibly matches TRBD1 or TRBD2 (5 bases each). Germline CDR1 reads MNHEY; CDR2 reads SVGAGI. This CDR3 is built from 14 residues. V lost 6 bases, J lost 4 bases, and 13 bases lay in between. The CDR3 sequence: CASRDSWGKNIQYF. In nucleotides, the CDR3 is TGTGCCAGCAGAGACAGTTGGGGGAAAAACATTCAGTACTTC.